What follows describes a single TCR beta chain. The V gene's germline CDR1 is MNHNS and CDR2 SASEGT. The CDR3 sequence is 14 residues long. Trimming removed 1 base at V and 3 bases at J, with 9 bases between. The protocol was immunoSEQ multiplex PCR, while the TCRdb copy is restricted to in-frame clones and leaves out a portion. The repertoire holds hundreds of thousands of clones, with about 89% as singletons. This entry belongs to a study of blood T cell repertoires in COVID-19. This chain links TRBV6-1 with TRBJ2-5; perhaps TRBD1 as D (6 bases). Sequencing was performed on peripheral blood. The TCR originated in a woman in her 30s with COVID-19, enrolled during active disease. The CDR3 protein is CASSEGSGEETQYF. The CDR3 coding sequence is TGTGCCAGCAGTGAAGGCTCAGGGGAAGAGACCCAGTACTTC.